Following are 7 T cell receptor beta chains from one sample sequenced in a study of T-cell reconstitution after alpha-beta-depleted transplantation in children. Preparing the TCRbeta library involved the use of unique molecular identifiers. Each CDR3 protein gets one entry after TCRdb re-called the PCR reads with MiXCR. The repertoire consists of 490,000 or so distinct CDR3 sequences, with about 12% occurring once and the leading ten covering approximately 5.4%. The sequencing used PBMCs from the stem cell graft donor, collected from the stem cell graft. These receptor sequences come from a human donor who donated a stem cell graft to a child with combined immunodeficiency.

This clonotype has ten or more counts. This chain links TRBV7-9 with TRBJ2-3; TRBD2 matches 8 bases. Germline values: CDR1 SEHNR, CDR2 FQNEAQ (reference sequence). With 2 bases clipped from V and 4 bases from J, the junction kept 8 bases outside the gene matches. The CDR3 has 16 residues. The CDR3 nucleotides are TGTGCCAGCAGCTTACGAGCGGGAGTTTCCTCAGATACGCAGTATTTT. It yields the protein CASSLRAGVSSDTQYF.

In its sample, this clonotype was seen many times. The rearrangement uses TRBV24-1 and TRBJ2-1; 10 positions agree with TRBD1. J lost 8 bases, V lost 4 bases, and 10 bases had no gene match. CDR1 is KGHDR, CDR2 SFDVKD, per germline. The CDR3 spans 16 residues. The CDR3 region is CATSDTGTGAGYEQFF. The CDR3 DNA is TGTGCCACCAGTGACACCGGGACAGGGGCCGGATATGAGCAGTTCTTC.

This clonotype has at least ten counts. This chain joins TRBV2 and TRBJ2-1; 8 nucleotides agree with TRBD2. After removal of 5 bases from V and 5 bases from J, the junction contained 5 bases not matched to a gene. CDR1 and CDR2 from the germline V gene are SNHLY and FYNNEI. The CDR3 contains 14 residues. The CDR3 nucleotides read TGTGCCAGCAGTCGGAGCGGGAGCCACAATGAGCAGTTCTTC. It encodes CASSRSGSHNEQFF.

In this sample, this clonotype turned up a few times. The CDR3 DNA reads TGCAGTGCTACAACAAGTCCCTACTACGAGCAGTACTTC. As protein: CSATTSPYYEQYF. The chain employs TRBV20-1 and TRBJ2-7; D unresolved. CDR3 length: 13 residues. Trimming took 4 bases from V and 3 from J, leaving 13 bases between them. Germline CDR1 reads DFQATT; CDR2 reads SNEGSKA (reference sequence).

This clonotype appeared a few times. The V gene is TRBV5-1, the J gene TRBJ1-1; D ambiguous. This CDR3 is 16 amino acids long. The V end was cut by 0 bases, the J end by 0 bases, with 12 bases between. Germline-derived CDR1 and CDR2 are SGHRS and YFSETQ. In nucleotides, the CDR3 is TGCGCCAGCAGCTTGGAAGGGAAACCCATGAACACTGAAGCTTTCTTT. Translating gives CASSLEGKPMNTEAFF. Drawing the rest from reference TRBV5-1 and TRBJ1-1, the complete variable domain is KAGVTQTPRYLIKTRGQQVTLSCSPISGHRSVSWYQQTPGQGLQFLFEYFSETQRNKGNFPGRFSGRQFSNSRSEMNVSTLELGDSALYLCASSLEGKPMNTEAFFGQGTRLTVV.

In its sample, this clonotype was seen many times. The chain employs TRBV29-1 and TRBJ2-2; TRBD2 agrees at 8 bases. The trim removed 4 bases at V and 1 base at J, leaving 8 bases unmatched. CDR3 length: 16 residues. Germline loops: CDR1 SQVTM, CDR2 ANQGSEA. CDR3 sequence reads: CSVGLISGKNTGELFF. Here the CDR3 DNA reads TGCAGCGTTGGGTTAATTAGCGGGAAGAACACCGGGGAGCTGTTTTTT.

This clonotype was counted many times. V is TRBV29-1 and J is TRBJ2-4; D may match TRBD1 or TRBD2 (5 bases each). The CDR3 runs to 11 residues. Per germline, CDR1 SQVTM and CDR2 ANQGSEA. Trimming took off 8 bases at V and 11 bases at J, with 16 bases between the two ends. CDR3 sequence (DNA): TGCAGCATTCAACTCGGGGCTCTTCAGTACTTC. This codes for CSIQLGALQYF.